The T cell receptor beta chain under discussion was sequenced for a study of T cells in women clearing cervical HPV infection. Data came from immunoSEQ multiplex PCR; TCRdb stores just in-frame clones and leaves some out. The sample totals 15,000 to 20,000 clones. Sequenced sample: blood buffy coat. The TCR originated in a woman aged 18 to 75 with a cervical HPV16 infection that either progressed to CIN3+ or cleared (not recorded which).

CDR3 DNA, as far as it was read: TGTGCCAGCAGTGGTTCGACTAGCGGGGGGGCAGGTGCAGATACC. Protein sequence: CASSGSTSGGAGADT. The whole CDR3 reads CASSGSTSGGAGADTQYF. This chain uses TRBV2 with TRBJ2-5, with TRBD2 matching over 14 bases. The CDR3 is cut off 3 residues early in the read; its end comes from the germline J gene. The CDR3 length is 18 residues. The germline CDR1 and CDR2 sequences are SNHLY and FYNNEI.